A selection of T cell receptor beta chains follows, all from one sample in a study of cytomegalovirus exposure and HLA in healthy donors. TCRdb's table, derived via immunoSEQ multiplex PCR, lists solely in-frame clones and lacks some. Among some 150,000 clones, about 64% were seen once, and the ten largest hold around 2.5%. Sequenced: PBMCs. The receptors were sampled from a woman in her thirties or forties in good health and CMV-seronegative. CDR3s include the opening cysteine and the closing phenylalanine or tryptophan. A D gene is named only where the DNA matches it firmly. Part of the rows lack a size; the others show once, few, many or a class for expanded clones.

d_gene	v_gene	abundance	j_gene	CDR3nt	CDR3aa
.	TRBV29-1	.	TRBJ1-2	TGCAGCGTTGAAAGCACACTAAACTATGGCTACACCTTC	CSVESTLNYGYTF
TRBD1	TRBV5-4	.	TRBJ1-6	TGTGCCAGCAGCCTCGGTGGACAGGTACTTTCACCCCTCCACTTT	CASSLGGQVLSPLHF
TRBD1	TRBV5-4	few	TRBJ2-7	TGTGCCAGCAGCTTTACAACAGGGGGGATTGACGAGCAGTACTTC	CASSFTTGGIDEQYF
TRBD2	TRBV19	.	TRBJ2-1	TGTGCCAGTAGTATGGTTTCGGGGGGGACCCCCTCTCAGGGTGAGCAGTTCTTC	CASSMVSGGTPSQGEQFF
TRBD1	TRBV4-2	few	TRBJ1-1	TGTGCCAGCAGCCAAGAACAGGGGGAAGCTTTCTTT	CASSQEQGEAFF
.	TRBV9	.	TRBJ1-1	.	CASSVGPGESEAFF
.	TRBV5-1	.	TRBJ1-5	TGCGCCAGCAGCTTGGTCGGCAGTCCAGGCCAGCCCCAGCATTTT	CASSLVGSPGQPQHF
.	TRBV10-2	.	TRBJ1-2	TGCGCCAGCAGTGAGAGAGAGCTAGATGGACTAGGATATGGCTACACCTTC	CASSERELDGLGYGYTF
TRBD2	TRBV27	.	TRBJ2-4	TGTGCCAGCAGTTCCAGGACTAGCGTGAACATTCAGTACTTC	CASSSRTSVNIQYF
.	TRBV7-9	few	TRBJ1-3	TGTGCCAGCAGCTTGTGGTTGAGCTCTGGAAACACCATATATTTT	CASSLWLSSGNTIYF
.	TRBV5-1	.	TRBJ2-1	TGCGCCAGCAGCTTACAGGTCTACAATGAGCAGTTCTTC	CASSLQVYNEQFF
.	TRBV29-1	.	TRBJ1-1	TGCAGCGTTGTAACGGGGGTGAACACTGAAGCTTTCTTT	CSVVTGVNTEAFF
TRBD1	TRBV5-1	once	TRBJ2-7	TGCGCCAGCAGCTCAGGGGGACAGGGCGCGGGCGAGCAGTACTTC	CASSSGGQGAGEQYF
.	TRBV27	few	TRBJ1-1	TGTGCCAGCAGTTTATCCATGAACACTGAAGCTTTCTTT	CASSLSMNTEAFF